This T cell receptor beta chain appears in the sequencing data of a study of cytomegalovirus exposure and HLA in healthy donors. The PCR was carried out with 60 Vbeta primers and 13 Jbeta primers. Some clones are missing from TCRdb's copy, which holds only in-frame ones; the method was immunoSEQ multiplex PCR. Of over 150,000 clones listed, about four fifths are singletons. Unmatched junction bases numbered 6, after V lost 4 bases and J lost 7 bases. Germline V CDR1 and CDR2: LGHNA, YNFKEQ. The CDR3 is 14 amino acids. The chain is built from TRBV4-2 and TRBJ1-2, with 10 bases matching TRBD1. The receptor's source is a girl aged 5-17 years in good health and CMV-seropositive. Input material: PBMCs. CDR3 region: CASSLVGTGVGYTF. The CDR3 region has the DNA TGTGCCAGCAGCCTTGTTGGGACAGGGGTTGGCTACACCTTC.